This TCR beta chain emerged from a study of T-cell memory formation after mild COVID-19. Study-wide results and limits: For second-wave clones that peaked at day 37, SARS-CoV-2 specificity went unverified. Cross-reactive memory appears to have joined, as suggested by some responding clones showing up in pre-infection memory. The main location of contracting CD4+ clones was CM and EM, and that of contracting CD8+ clones was EMRA.

UMIs and sample barcodes were carried by the TCR alpha and TCR beta cDNA libraries that 5'RACE produced using constant-segment primers. TCRdb re-called the 5' RACE reads with MiXCR, one entry per CDR3 protein. The sample has roughly 190,000 distinct CDR3 sequences; under 30% are singletons. This clonotype has more than one count but fewer than ten. The target antigen is unknown. The source material was PBMCs or a T cell subset sorted from them (not recorded which). The receptor's source is an adult woman who had mild COVID-19 (a few samples of this study predate the infection). Cell type and time point are not known.

The CDR3 reads CASSLGTGAREQYF. Here the CDR3 DNA reads TGTGCCAGCAGTTTAGGGACAGGGGCGAGGGAGCAGTACTTC. This chain joins TRBV12-3 or TRBV12-4 and TRBJ2-7; 9 nucleotides agree with TRBD1. The CDR3 totals 14 residues. Trimming at V came to 1 base and at J to 7 bases, leaving 5 bases not matched to a gene.